This TCR beta chain was identified during a study of T cell responses to AZD1222 COVID-19 vaccine. Whole-study results and caveats: Only a handful of individuals given AZD1222 were seropositive at baseline. Vaccine-associated CD4 TCRs spanned spike, dominant at 160-218 and 743-854. Spike-specific TCRs gained breadth and depth after people received two AZD1222 doses. The sample set comprised mostly white British donors with more females, and clonal diversity was possibly underestimated.

Concerning this clone itself: Antigen unknown.

Using immunoSEQ multiplex PCR, the repertoire was profiled, and TCRdb retains in-frame clones only, with some absent. The sample has over 110,000 clones, 93% seen once; the top ten hold 12%. V was shortened by 6 bases and J by 4 bases, with 13 bases between the two germline ends. The CDR3 contains 14 residues. Per the germline V gene, CDR1 is ENHRY and CDR2 is SYGVKD. The specimen was peripheral blood, collected after recovery from COVID-19. This receptor was obtained from an adult who had recovered from COVID-19. V and J are TRBV10-3 and TRBJ1-5; D is perhaps TRBD1 (6 bases). The CDR3 nucleotides read TGTGCCATCAGGAGCGGTCAGGGGAATCAGCCCCAGCATTTT. Amino acid sequence: CAIRSGQGNQPQHF.